The sequence of this TCR beta chain was determined in a study of beta chain features in type 1 diabetes. Study-level findings and limits: PCR could preferentially amplify shorter templates, alike in patients and controls. In the patient group, naive, central memory and Treg TCRB repertoires seemed more alike than in the healthy donor group.

The CDR3 runs 16 residues. V lost 0 bases, J lost 1 base, and 10 bases lay in between. Germline V gives CDR1 SGDLS, CDR2 YYNGEE. On this clone itself: The antigen is not known.

The isolated RNA, all of it, was reverse transcribed, so expressed TCRB transcripts were what got sequenced. Assay: immunoSEQ multiplex PCR; the TCRdb copy retains only in-frame clones and omits some. Altogether 300,000 to 350,000 clones are present, 6.5% to 10% being singletons, with the ten largest covering approximately 0.47%. Sequencing was carried out using central memory CD4+ T cells from blood. This sequence originates from a woman between 18 and 30 years old in good health. The chain links TRBV9 to TRBJ2-2; D may be TRBD2 (6 bases). CDR3 bases: TGTGCCAGCAGCGTAGGGACTACGAGGAACACCGGGGAGCTGTTTTTT. This sequence encodes CASSVGTTRNTGELFF.